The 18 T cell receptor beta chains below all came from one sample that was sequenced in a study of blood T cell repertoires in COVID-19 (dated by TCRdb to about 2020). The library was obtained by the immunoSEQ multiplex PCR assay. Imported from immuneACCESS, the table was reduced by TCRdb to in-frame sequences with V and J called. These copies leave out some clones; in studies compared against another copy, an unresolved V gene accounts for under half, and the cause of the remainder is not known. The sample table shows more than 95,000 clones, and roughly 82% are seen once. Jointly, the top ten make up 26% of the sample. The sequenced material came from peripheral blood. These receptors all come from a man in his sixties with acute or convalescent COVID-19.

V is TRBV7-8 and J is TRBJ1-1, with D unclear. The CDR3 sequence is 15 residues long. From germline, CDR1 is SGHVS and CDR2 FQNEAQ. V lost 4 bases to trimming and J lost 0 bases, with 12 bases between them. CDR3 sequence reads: CASSSYGDLNTEAFF. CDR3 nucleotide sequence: TGTGCCAGCAGCTCTTACGGCGACTTGAACACTGAAGCTTTCTTT.

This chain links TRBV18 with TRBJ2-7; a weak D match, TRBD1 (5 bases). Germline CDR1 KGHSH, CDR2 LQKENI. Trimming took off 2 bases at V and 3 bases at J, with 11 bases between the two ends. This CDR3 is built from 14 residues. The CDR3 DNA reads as TGTGCCAGCTCACCATCCGACAGAAACTACGAGCAGTACTTC. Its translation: CASSPSDRNYEQYF.

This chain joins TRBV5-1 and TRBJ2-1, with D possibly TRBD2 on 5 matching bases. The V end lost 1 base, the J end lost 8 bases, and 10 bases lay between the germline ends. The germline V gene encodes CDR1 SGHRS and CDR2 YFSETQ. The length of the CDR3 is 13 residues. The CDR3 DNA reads TGCGCCAGCAGCTTGTGGTCCGGGGATGAGCAGTTCTTC. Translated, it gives CASSLWSGDEQFF.

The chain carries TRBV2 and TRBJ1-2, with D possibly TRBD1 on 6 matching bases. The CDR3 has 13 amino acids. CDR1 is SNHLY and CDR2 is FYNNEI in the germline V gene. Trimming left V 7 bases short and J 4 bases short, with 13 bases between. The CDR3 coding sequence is TGTGCCAGCACCCTCCGGGACATCTATGGCTACACCTTC. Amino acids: CASTLRDIYGYTF. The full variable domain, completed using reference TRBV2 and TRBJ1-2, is EPEVTQTPSHQVTQMGQEVILRCVPISNHLYFYWYRQILGQKVEFLVSFYNNEISEKSEIFDDQFSVERPDGSNFTLKIRSTKLEDSAMYFCASTLRDIYGYTFGSGTRLTVV.

CDR3 amino acids: CSVLAGGFFEQYF. DNA of the CDR3: TGCAGCGTTCTAGCGGGAGGCTTTTTCGAGCAGTACTTC. V and J are TRBV29-1 and TRBJ2-7; 11 bases match TRBD2. CDR1 is SQVTM and CDR2 is ANQGSEA in the germline V gene. This CDR3 comprises 13 residues. With 5 bases clipped from V and 6 bases from J, the junction kept 6 bases outside the gene matches.

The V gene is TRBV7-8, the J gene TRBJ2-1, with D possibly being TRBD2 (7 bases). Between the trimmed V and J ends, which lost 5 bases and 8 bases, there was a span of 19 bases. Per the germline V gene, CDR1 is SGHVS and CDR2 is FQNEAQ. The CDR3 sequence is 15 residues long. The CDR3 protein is CASSRRGGRVDEQFF. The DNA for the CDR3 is TGTGCCAGCAGCCGGAGGGGGGGGCGCGTCGATGAGCAGTTCTTC.

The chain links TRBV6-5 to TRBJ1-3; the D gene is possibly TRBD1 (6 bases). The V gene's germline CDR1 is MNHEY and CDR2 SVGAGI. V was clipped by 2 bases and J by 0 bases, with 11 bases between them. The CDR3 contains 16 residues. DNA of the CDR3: TGTGCCAGCAGTTACACCCAGGGGACCTCTGGAAACACCATATATTTT. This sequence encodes CASSYTQGTSGNTIYF.

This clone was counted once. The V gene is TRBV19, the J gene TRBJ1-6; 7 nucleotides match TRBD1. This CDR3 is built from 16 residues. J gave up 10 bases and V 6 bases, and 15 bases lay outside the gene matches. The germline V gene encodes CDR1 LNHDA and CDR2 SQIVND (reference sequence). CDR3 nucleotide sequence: TGTGCCAGTAGAGCCGACAGGGCCTCTGGGAGGTCACCCCTCCACTTT. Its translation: CASRADRASGRSPLHF.

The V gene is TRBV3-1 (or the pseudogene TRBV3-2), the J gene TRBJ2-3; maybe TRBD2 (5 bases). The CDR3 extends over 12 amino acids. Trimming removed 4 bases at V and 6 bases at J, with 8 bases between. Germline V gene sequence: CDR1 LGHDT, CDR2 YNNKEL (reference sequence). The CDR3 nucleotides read TGTGCCAGCAGCCCCTCTAGCGATACGCAGTATTTT. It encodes CASSPSSDTQYF.

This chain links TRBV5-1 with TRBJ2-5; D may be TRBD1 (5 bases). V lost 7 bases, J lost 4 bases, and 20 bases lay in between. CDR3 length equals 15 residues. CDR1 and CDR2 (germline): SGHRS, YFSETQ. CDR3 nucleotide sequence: TGCGCCAGCGCCCCCCAAACATGGCAGGGAGAGACCCAGTACTTC. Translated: CASAPQTWQGETQYF.

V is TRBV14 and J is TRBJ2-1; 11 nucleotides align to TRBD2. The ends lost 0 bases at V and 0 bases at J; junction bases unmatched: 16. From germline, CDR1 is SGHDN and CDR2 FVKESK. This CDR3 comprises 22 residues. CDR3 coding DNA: TGTGCCAGCAGCCAAGAGATCCCCCCCGGACTAGCGGGCATAGACTCCTACAATGAGCAGTTCTTC. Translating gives CASSQEIPPGLAGIDSYNEQFF.

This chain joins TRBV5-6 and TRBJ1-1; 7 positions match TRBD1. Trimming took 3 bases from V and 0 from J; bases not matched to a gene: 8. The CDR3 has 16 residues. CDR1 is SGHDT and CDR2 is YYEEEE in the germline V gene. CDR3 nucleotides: TGTGCCAGCAGCTCTGCGACAGGGTACGTGAACACTGAAGCTTTCTTT. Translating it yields CASSSATGYVNTEAFF.

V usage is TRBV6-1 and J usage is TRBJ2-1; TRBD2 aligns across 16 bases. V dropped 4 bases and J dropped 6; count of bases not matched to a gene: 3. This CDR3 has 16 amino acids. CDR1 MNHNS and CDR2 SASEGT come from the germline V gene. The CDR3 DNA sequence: TGTGCCAGCAGTGCGGGACTAGCGGGAGGGTCCAATGAGCAGTTCTTC. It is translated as CASSAGLAGGSNEQFF.

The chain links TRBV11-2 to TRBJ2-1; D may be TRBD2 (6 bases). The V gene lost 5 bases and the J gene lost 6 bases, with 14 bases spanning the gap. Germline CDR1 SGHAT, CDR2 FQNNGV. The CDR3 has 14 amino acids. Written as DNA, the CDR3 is TGTGCCAGCAGCCCCCTGAGGACTACCAATGAGCAGTTCTTC. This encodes CASSPLRTTNEQFF.

CDR3 sequence: CASRPTRDYGYTF. CDR3 in DNA: TGTGCCAGCAGACCAACACGGGACTATGGCTACACCTTC. The chain carries TRBV2 and TRBJ1-2; D gene unclear. V was clipped by 6 bases and J by 3 bases, with 11 bases between them. There are 13 residues in the CDR3. The germline V gene encodes CDR1 SNHLY and CDR2 FYNNEI.

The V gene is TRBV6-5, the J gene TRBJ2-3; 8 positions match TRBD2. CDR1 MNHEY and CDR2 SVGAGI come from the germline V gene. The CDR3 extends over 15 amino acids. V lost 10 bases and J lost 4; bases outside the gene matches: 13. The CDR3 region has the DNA TGTGCCACGAAACCGGGACTAGGTAGTTCAGATACGCAGTATTTT. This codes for CATKPGLGSSDTQYF.

In DNA, the CDR3 is TGTGCCAGCACCGACAGGGGACGTAACTATGGCTACACCTTC. Protein sequence: CASTDRGRNYGYTF. The chain uses TRBV6-5 and TRBJ1-2; 8 bases line up with TRBD1. After removal of 7 bases from V and 1 base from J, the junction contained 5 bases not matched to a gene. The length of the CDR3 is 14 residues. Germline V CDR1 and CDR2: MNHEY, SVGAGI.

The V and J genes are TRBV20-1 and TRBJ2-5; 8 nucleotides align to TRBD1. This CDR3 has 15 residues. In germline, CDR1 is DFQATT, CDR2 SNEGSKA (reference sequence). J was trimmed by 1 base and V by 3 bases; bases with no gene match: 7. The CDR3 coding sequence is TGCAGTGCTAGTTGCAGGGGGCCCATCCAAGAGACCCAGTACTTC. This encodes CSASCRGPIQETQYF.